This TCR beta chain comes out of a study of response to subunit inactivated influenza vaccine. Broader study findings: Each seasonal influenza vaccination recruits few new T cells, the authors suggested.

This clonotype was picked up many times. Its antigen is undetermined. The CDR3 sequence is 15 residues long. V was clipped by 4 bases and J by 4 bases; unmatched bases: 5. The germline gives CDR1 SGHVS, CDR2 FQNEAQ. MiXCR, applied by TCRdb to the RT-PCR reads, yields one record per CDR3 protein. The sample includes around 250,000 distinct CDR3 sequences, 12% of them seen just once. Sequences were derived from non-naive T cells sorted from PBMCs, sampled around two weeks before vaccination. The origin of this receptor is a man aged 50 to 60 who received an inactivated influenza vaccine. The chain carries TRBV7-8 and TRBJ2-1; 9 bases match TRBD2. The CDR3 coding sequence is TGTGCCAGCAGCTCGACTAGCGGAGGTTACAATGAGCAGTTCTTC. It translates to CASSSTSGGYNEQFF.